The rows below give T cell receptor beta chains drawn from one sample of a study of glioma-infiltrating T cells. One entry per CDR3 protein, called by TCRdb with MiXCR from the multiplex PCR reads. The table lists about 180,000 distinct CDR3 sequences, 43% of them singletons, with 4% to 6.5% in the top ten. Sequenced material: glioma tissue, nonneoplastic brain tissue, or PBMCs (not recorded which). The origin of the receptors is a human donor with low-grade glioma or glioblastoma, undergoing nonglioma brain surgery, or in good health (not recorded which). Both conserved end residues are part of each CDR3. The D gene is left open where the match is weak. Clone size is shown for a subset of rows, as once, few, many or a class of expanded clone.

v_gene,abundance,d_gene,j_gene,CDR3nt,CDR3aa
TRBV20-1,-,TRBD2,TRBJ2-1,TGCAGTGGAATGACTAGCGGGAAAACTAATGAGCAGTTCTTC,CSGMTSGKTNEQFF
TRBV19,few,-,TRBJ2-7,TGTGCCAGTAGTATAGACAGTTCCTACGAGCAGTACTTC,CASSIDSSYEQYF
TRBV28,many,-,TRBJ2-7,TGTGCCAGCCGACACTTCTACGAGCAGTACTTC,CASRHFYEQYF
TRBV6-1,many,-,TRBJ1-5,TGTGCCAGCAGTGAAGCATTAGGGGGTCAGCCCCAGCATTTT,CASSEALGGQPQHF
TRBV24-1,-,TRBD1,TRBJ2-1,TGTGCCACCGGTGATCGATCCGGCCGACAGGGCTACAATGAGCAGTTCTTC,CATGDRSGRQGYNEQFF
TRBV2,many,TRBD1,TRBJ1-5,TGTGCCAGCAACATGGACAGGGATCAGCCCCAGCATTTT,CASNMDRDQPQHF
TRBV5-1,few,TRBD2,TRBJ2-1,TGCGCCAGCAGCCTGCGTGCTAGCGGGACCAATGAGCAGTTCTTC,CASSLRASGTNEQFF
TRBV20-1,once,-,TRBJ1-1,TGCAGTCCTAGGAACTTCCGGGACTCTAACGTGAACACTGAAGCTTTCTTT,CSPRNFRDSNVNTEAFF
TRBV28,many,-,TRBJ2-7,TGTGCCAGCAATACGGCACGGATGGGGTACGAGCAGTACTTC,CASNTARMGYEQYF
TRBV6-4,few,TRBD1,TRBJ2-2,TGTGCCAGCAGTGCCAAACAGGGGGCGAGCACCGGGGAGCTGTTTTTT,CASSAKQGASTGELFF
TRBV2,-,-,TRBJ1-3,TGTGCCAGCAGGACCGTGGCCCACACCATATATTTT,CASRTVAHTIYF
TRBV20-1,-,-,TRBJ2-3,TGCAGTGCTAGCCCCACAGCAGATACGCAGTATTTT,CSASPTADTQYF
TRBV6-5,-,-,TRBJ2-3,TGTGCCAGCAGTTCATCGCATCAACCCGGCACAGATACGAAGTATTTT,CASSSSHQPGTDTKYF
TRBV20-1,many,TRBD2,TRBJ2-1,TGCAGTGCTAGACCGGGACTACACACGAATGAGCAGTTCTTC,CSARPGLHTNEQFF
TRBV7-9,few,-,TRBJ1-1,TGTGCCAGCAGCTTAGAAGACACTGAAGCTTTCTTT,CASSLEDTEAFF
TRBV7-7,few,-,TRBJ1-1,TGTGCCAGCAGCGACGACATGAACACTGAAGCTTTCTTT,CASSDDMNTEAFF
TRBV5-4,-,-,TRBJ2-1,TGTGCCAGCAGCTTCGAGGGACACACTTACAATGAGCAGTTCTTC,CASSFEGHTYNEQFF
TRBV18,few,TRBD2,TRBJ2-2,TGTGCCAGCTCACCTCCTTACCCTAGCGGGGAGAACACCGGGGAGCTGTTTTTT,CASSPPYPSGENTGELFF
TRBV7-2,once,TRBD2,TRBJ2-2,TGTGCCAGCAGCTTAGAAAGCGGGAGGAGCACCGGGGAGCTGTTGTTT,CASSLESGRSTGELLF
TRBV20-1,many,-,TRBJ1-1,TGCAGTGTCCCACGTGGGGATCAAGCTTTCTTT,CSVPRGDQAFF
TRBV28,once,TRBD2,TRBJ2-7,TGTGCCAGCGATCAAGCGGGAGCTTACAAGCAGTACTTC,CASDQAGAYKQYF
TRBV28,many,TRBD2,TRBJ2-1,TGTGCCAGCAGTTTGCCGGGACTAGCGGGGGGCAATGAGCAGTTCTTC,CASSLPGLAGGNEQFF
TRBV2,many,-,TRBJ2-1,TGTGCCAGCAGTGTACGACAGTGGGACAATGAGCAGTTCTTC,CASSVRQWDNEQFF
TRBV20-1,many,-,TRBJ2-7,TGCAGTGCTAGAAGAGGGGGGGGTTACTACGAGCAGTACTTC,CSARRGGGYYEQYF
TRBV6-6,many,TRBD1,TRBJ1-2,TGTGCCAGCAGTTACGCAGGAGGGGGCGATAACTATGGCTACACCTTC,CASSYAGGGDNYGYTF
TRBV3-1,-,-,TRBJ2-5,TGTGCCAGCAGCCCGAAAAGGGAGGTCTACCAAGAGACCCAGTACTTC,CASSPKREVYQETQYF
TRBV6-4,-,TRBD2,TRBJ2-3,TGTGCCAGCAGTGAAGGGACTAGCGGGTTCGTCCGGTTGTATTTT,CASSEGTSGFVRLYF
TRBV10-3,many,-,TRBJ1-2,TGTGCCATCAGTGAGTCACCGGGACATTATGGCTACACCTTC,CAISESPGHYGYTF
TRBV6-2/TRBV6-3,-,TRBD1,TRBJ2-7,TGTGCCAGCAAGGGACAGGGGGGTTACGAGCAGTACTTC,CASKGQGGYEQYF
TRBV19,-,-,TRBJ1-2,TGTGCCAGTAGGGCATCGGGGAGAAACTATGGCTACACCTTC,CASRASGRNYGYTF
TRBV7-3,-,TRBD2,TRBJ2-2,TGTGCCAGCAGCCCACAGACTAGCGGGAGTGTCACCGGGGAGCTGTTTTTT,CASSPQTSGSVTGELFF
TRBV4-1,few,-,TRBJ2-5,TGCGCCAGCAGCCACCCCGGGATTCCAGAGACCCAGTACTTC,CASSHPGIPETQYF
TRBV12-3/TRBV12-4,few,TRBD1,TRBJ2-1,TGTGCCAGCAGAATGGGACAGGATTTCACAGATGAGCAGTTCTTC,CASRMGQDFTDEQFF
TRBV2,-,-,TRBJ2-2,TGTGCCAGCAGTGTTCGGGGCGGGACGAACACCGGGGAGCTGTTTTTT,CASSVRGGTNTGELFF
TRBV19,many,-,TRBJ2-1,TGTGCCAGTAGCTCCACCCCGGGGGTTGAGCAGTTCTTC,CASSSTPGVEQFF
TRBV2,-,-,TRBJ1-2,TGTGCCAGCAGTGAGGGGCCCCCCGCGGGGTATGGCTACACCTTC,CASSEGPPAGYGYTF
TRBV2,few,-,TRBJ2-1,TGTGCCAGCAGGGCCCGTCTAGAACTAGGCTCCTACAATGAGCAGTTCTTC,CASRARLELGSYNEQFF
TRBV10-3,-,-,TRBJ1-1,TGTGCCATCAGTGAGGACCAGGGTCCTGAAGCTTTCTTT,CAISEDQGPEAFF
TRBV7-9,many,-,TRBJ2-7,TGTGCCAGCAGCTTAAGCATCAGCGAGCAGTACTTC,CASSLSISEQYF
TRBV5-1,few,-,TRBJ1-1,TGCGCCAGCAGCTTGGATACGGGACAGAACACTGAAGCTTTCTTT,CASSLDTGQNTEAFF
TRBV20-1,many,-,TRBJ2-1,TGCAGTGCTAGGCCCCCGGGGAGGTCCTACAATGAGCAGTTCTTC,CSARPPGRSYNEQFF
TRBV12-3/TRBV12-4,many,-,TRBJ1-2,TGTGCCAGCAGTTTATTGGGTTATGGCTACACCTTC,CASSLLGYGYTF
TRBV27,-,-,TRBJ2-1,TGTGCCAGCAGTTCCTTCGGCTCCTACAATGAGCAGTTCTTC,CASSSFGSYNEQFF